Below are 27 T cell receptor beta chains sequenced from a single sample in a study of blood T cell repertoires in COVID-19. Profiled with immunoSEQ multiplex PCR; TCRdb holds only in-frame clones, not every one. The table has roughly 100,000 clones, over 75% seen once; the top ten hold 10% to 15%. Sequenced sample: peripheral blood. These receptors all stem from a human donor in a cohort sampled during active or convalescent COVID-19.

This chain uses TRBV19 with TRBJ1-4; D is unclear. Per the germline V gene, CDR1 is LNHDA and CDR2 is SQIVND (reference sequence). Trimming left V 4 bases short and J 7 bases short, with 10 bases between. CDR3 length equals 13 residues. The CDR3 nucleotides read TGTGCCAGTAGTAATACAGAACGTGAAAAACTGTTTTTT. Residues: CASSNTEREKLFF.

The V gene is TRBV6-5, the J gene TRBJ1-2, with D maybe TRBD1 (6 bases). The CDR3 loop spans 15 amino acids. V was cut by 8 bases and J by 4 bases, with 20 bases left in between. Per the germline V gene, CDR1 is MNHEY and CDR2 is SVGAGI. The CDR3 spells CASRTPGGLGYGYTF. Written as DNA, the CDR3 is TGTGCCAGCCGGACCCCCGGGGGGCTGGGCTATGGCTACACCTTC.

The CDR3 loop is CASRPDREGGYTF. CDR3 bases: TGTGCCAGCAGACCGGACAGGGAGGGCGGCTACACCTTC. The chain carries TRBV6-4 and TRBJ1-2; TRBD1 matches at 8 bases. Germline V gene data show CDR1 as MRHNA and CDR2 as SNTAGT. V gave up 6 bases and J gave up 8 bases; unmatched junction bases: 8. This CDR3 has 13 amino acids.

This clone occurred once. The chain recombines TRBV12-5 with TRBJ1-4; maybe TRBD1 (5 bases). The CDR3 has 14 residues. Germline CDR1 and CDR2: LGHNT and FRNRAP. Trimming took 6 bases from V and 4 from J, leaving 12 bases between them. CDR3 sequence: CASGRGGDNEKLFF. CDR3 nucleotides: TGTGCTAGTGGACGGGGGGGAGATAATGAAAAACTGTTTTTT.

This chain joins TRBV5-1 and TRBJ1-6; the D gene is possibly TRBD1 (6 bases). The germline V and J ends were trimmed by 4 bases and 0 bases, with 17 bases remaining between them. CDR3 length: 18 residues. Germline-derived CDR1 and CDR2 are SGHRS and YFSETQ. CDR3 sequence reads: CASSGKLDSFSYNSPLHF. The CDR3 region has the DNA TGCGCCAGCAGCGGCAAGTTGGACAGTTTCTCCTATAATTCACCCCTCCACTTT.

The chain is built from TRBV12-3 or TRBV12-4 and TRBJ2-7; perhaps TRBD2 as D (5 bases). The germline V and J ends were trimmed by 6 bases and 5 bases, with 14 bases remaining between them. CDR3 size: 13 residues. The CDR3 DNA reads as TGTGCCAGCAGCCTGACTATTTCTAACGAGCAGTACTTC. Translating it yields CASSLTISNEQYF.

The chain is built from TRBV4-2 and TRBJ1-3; D call uncertain. The CDR3 contains 15 residues. Germline V lookup: CDR1 LGHNA, CDR2 YNFKEQ. Between the trimmed V and J ends, which lost 1 base and 1 base, there was a span of 8 bases. In DNA form, the CDR3 reads TGTGCCAGCAGCCAAGTAGGCGGATCTGGAAACACCATATATTTT. Protein sequence: CASSQVGGSGNTIYF.

The sample holds a few counts of this clone. J is TRBJ2-2 and V is TRBV5-1; the match to TRBD1 covers 7 bases. With 5 bases clipped from V and 1 base from J, the junction kept 5 bases outside the gene matches. The CDR3 sequence is 15 residues long. In germline, CDR1 is SGHRS, CDR2 YFSETQ. The CDR3 region has the DNA TGCGCCAGCAGAGAGAACAGGGGGAACACCGGGGAGCTGTTTTTT. The encoded protein is CASRENRGNTGELFF.

The gene calls are TRBV19 and TRBJ2-3, with TRBD1 as a possible D gene (5 bases). This CDR3 region has 17 residues. Germline V CDR1 and CDR2: LNHDA, SQIVND (reference sequence). V was trimmed by 3 bases and J by 4 bases, leaving 20 bases between them. The CDR3 region has the DNA TGTGCCAGTAGTATGAAATGGGGCGGCTATGGAGCAGATACGCAGTATTTT. The encoded protein is CASSMKWGGYGADTQYF.

This chain connects TRBV27 to TRBJ1-1, with 8 bases fitting TRBD1. The CDR3 length is 17 residues. With V trimmed by 1 base and J by 0 bases, 7 bases remained unmatched. The V gene's germline CDR1 is MNHEY and CDR2 SMNVEV (reference sequence). The CDR3 sequence: CASSLLAGGTLNTEAFF. CDR3 DNA: TGTGCCAGCAGTTTATTAGCAGGGGGCACCTTGAACACTGAAGCTTTCTTT.

The chain couples TRBV19 to TRBJ1-1; maybe TRBD1 (5 bases). V lost 7 bases and J lost 1, with 13 bases in between. The CDR3 covers 14 residues. Germline V gives CDR1 LNHDA, CDR2 SQIVND (reference sequence). The CDR3 coding sequence is TGTGCCAGTACCCTGTTCGGGGGGAACACTGAAGCTTTCTTT. Its translation: CASTLFGGNTEAFF.

This CDR3 is CASSLDGTEPAYEQYF. The CDR3 region has the DNA TGTGCCAGCAGCTTAGACGGGACAGAACCCGCCTACGAGCAGTACTTC. The chain links TRBV7-2 to TRBJ2-7, with 7 bases identical to TRBD1. V lost 1 base, J lost 2 bases, and 8 bases stayed unmatched. CDR3 length: 16 residues. Germline V gives CDR1 SGHTA, CDR2 FQGNSA.

The V call is TRBV19, the J call TRBJ2-7; D is unclear. V dropped 5 bases and J dropped 1 base, with 12 bases sitting between them. The CDR3 runs to 14 residues. From germline, CDR1 is LNHDA and CDR2 SQIVND (reference sequence). The chain's CDR3 is CASSQKGRSYEQYF. The CDR3 DNA is TGTGCCAGTAGTCAAAAAGGCAGGTCCTACGAGCAGTACTTC.

The chain combines TRBV19 with TRBJ1-1; 7 bases line up with TRBD1. Trimming at V came to 5 bases and at J to 4 bases, leaving 10 bases not matched to a gene. The CDR3 covers 15 residues. Germline assignment: CDR1 LNHDA and CDR2 SQIVND (reference sequence). Here the CDR3 DNA reads TGTGCCAGTAGTTCGGCTACAGGGGTCGGCACTGAAGCTTTCTTT. It codes for CASSSATGVGTEAFF.

The V gene is TRBV7-9, the J gene TRBJ1-5, with TRBD1 as a possible D gene (5 bases). V shed 3 bases and J shed 0 bases, with 9 bases lying between them. This CDR3 is 15 amino acids long. Germline values: CDR1 SEHNR, CDR2 FQNEAQ (reference sequence). The DNA of the CDR3 is TGTGCCAGCAGCTTGACGGGGGGTAGCAATCAGCCCCAGCATTTT. Translation gives CASSLTGGSNQPQHF.

The chain uses TRBV7-6 and TRBJ2-2, with TRBD1 matching over 9 bases. This CDR3 comprises 16 residues. With 2 bases clipped from V and 6 bases from J, the junction kept 7 bases outside the gene matches. From germline, CDR1 is SGHVS and CDR2 FNYEAQ. In nucleotides, the CDR3 is TGTGCCAGCAGCTTAATCACAGGGGGCCGGGCCGGGGAGCTGTTTTTT. Protein sequence: CASSLITGGRAGELFF.

The chain employs TRBV11-2 and TRBJ2-2; D may be TRBD2 (5 bases). Trimming left V 1 base short and J 5 bases short, with 14 bases between. The CDR3 length is 16 residues. Germline CDR1 is SGHAT and CDR2 is FQNNGV. The CDR3: CASSLVSRRDTGELFF. DNA of the CDR3: TGTGCCAGCAGCTTAGTTTCCAGACGGGATACCGGGGAGCTGTTTTTT.

The chain employs TRBV2 and TRBJ2-7; a weak D match, TRBD2 (5 bases). Trimming cost V 4 bases and J 4 bases, with 17 bases left between them. This CDR3 spans 15 amino acids. Germline loops: CDR1 SNHLY, CDR2 FYNNEI. Here the CDR3 reads CASSGPAGYSYEQYF. For the CDR3, the DNA is TGTGCCAGCAGTGGGCCCGCGGGTTATTCTTACGAGCAGTACTTC.

The rearrangement joins TRBV3-1 (or the pseudogene TRBV3-2) to TRBJ2-2, with 12 positions matching TRBD2. V lost 1 base and J lost 2; bases outside the gene matches: 5. Looked up from germline, CDR1 is LGHDT and CDR2 is YNNKEL (reference sequence). The CDR3 covers 18 residues. As DNA, the CDR3 is TGTGCCAGCAGCCAAGTTACACTAGCGGGGGGAAACACCGGGGAGCTGTTTTTT. Its protein is CASSQVTLAGGNTGELFF.

The V and J genes are TRBV3-1 (or the pseudogene TRBV3-2) and TRBJ2-5, with a weak D call TRBD1 (5 bases). The germline V and J ends were trimmed by 4 bases and 5 bases, with 23 bases remaining between them. This CDR3 spans 17 amino acids. Germline V lookup: CDR1 LGHDT, CDR2 YNNKEL (reference sequence). The CDR3 DNA reads as TGTGCCAGCAGCCGGCCCACACTTGACCAGGGCAGGGAGACCCAGTACTTC. This gives the protein CASSRPTLDQGRETQYF.

The J gene is TRBJ1-1, the V gene TRBV7-3, with TRBD1 as a possible D gene (6 bases). Trimming shortened V by 5 bases and J by 6 bases, and 16 bases separated the two germline ends. The CDR3 is 14 residues long. Germline CDR1 and CDR2: SGHTA and FQGTGA. The CDR3 bases are TGTGCCAGCAGCCAAACAGGGAGCGGTGCTGAAGCTTTCTTT. Encoded protein: CASSQTGSGAEAFF.

This chain joins TRBV2 and TRBJ2-3, with TRBD2 identical over 7 bases. Looked up from germline, CDR1 is SNHLY and CDR2 is FYNNEI. There are 15 residues in the CDR3. V trimming: 6 bases; J trimming: 2 bases; junction bases outside the gene matches: 8. CDR3: CASRNRDYPTDTQYF. The CDR3 coding sequence is TGTGCCAGCAGAAACCGGGACTACCCCACAGATACGCAGTATTTT.

The genes are TRBV19 and TRBJ1-4; 7 bases map to TRBD1. Per the germline V gene, CDR1 is LNHDA and CDR2 is SQIVND (reference sequence). J was trimmed by 3 bases and V by 6 bases; bases with no gene match: 4. This CDR3 is 14 amino acids long. CDR3 protein: CASRRQGSNEKLFF. CDR3 nucleotide sequence: TGTGCCAGTAGAAGACAGGGTTCTAATGAAAAACTGTTTTTT.

The genes are TRBV5-4 and TRBJ2-1; the match to TRBD1 covers 8 bases. The germline V gene encodes CDR1 SGHNT and CDR2 YYREEE (reference sequence). This CDR3 has 16 amino acids. The ends lost 1 base at V and 4 bases at J; junction bases unmatched: 7. CDR3 amino acids: CASSLSRTGRYNEQFF. The CDR3 nucleotides read TGTGCCAGCAGCTTGAGTCGGACAGGGAGATACAATGAGCAGTTCTTC.

A single count supports this clone. V gene TRBV5-1 combines with J gene TRBJ1-2; 11 bases line up with TRBD1. The CDR3 runs 13 residues. Trimming removed 4 bases from V and 6 bases from J; junction bases left unmatched: 2. In germline, CDR1 is SGHRS, CDR2 YFSETQ. In nucleotides, the CDR3 is TGCGCCAGCAGCACGGGACAGGGGGATGGCTACACCTTC. Protein sequence: CASSTGQGDGYTF.

The genes are TRBV27 and TRBJ1-1; a weak D match, TRBD1 (6 bases). The CDR3 loop spans 16 amino acids. Trimming stripped 0 bases from V and 3 bases from J, with 14 bases between. Per germline, CDR1 MNHEY and CDR2 SMNVEV (reference sequence). The CDR3 spells CASSLSPDRTYTEAFF. The CDR3 nucleotides are TGTGCCAGCAGTTTATCGCCCGACAGGACCTACACTGAAGCTTTCTTT.

V and J are TRBV11-3 and TRBJ1-1; 7 bases agree with TRBD1. CDR1 SGHNT and CDR2 YENEEA come from the germline V gene. The V segment lost 5 bases and the J segment 0 bases; nucleotides outside the gene matches: 6. This CDR3 is built from 15 residues. The CDR3 here is CASSPLGGLNTEAFF. DNA of the CDR3: TGTGCCAGCAGCCCCCTAGGGGGCCTGAACACTGAAGCTTTCTTT.